The rows below give T cell receptor beta chains drawn from one sample of a study of Ad26.COV2.S vaccination and SARS-CoV-2 variants. Libraries were prepared by immunoSEQ multiplex PCR; TCRdb keeps only in-frame clonotypes and omits some of them. In the table there are fewer than 400,000 clones, less than 90% of which are singletons. Sequenced here: peripheral blood, sampled in a trial of Ad26.COV2.S vaccine versus placebo. The receptors were gathered from a person aged 18-60 years who received the Ad26.COV2.S COVID-19 vaccine or a placebo. The CDR3 runs from the conserved cysteine through the conserved F or W. The D gene is left open where the match is weak. Size values are once, few and many counts, or a class for expanded clones, and some rows have none.

>TRBJ2-7|TRBV5-4|-|-
TGTGCCAGCAGCTTGGCCCCGAACGAGCAGTACTTC
CASSLAPNEQYF
>TRBJ1-4|TRBV4-1|-|-
TGCGCCAGCAGCCAAGAGCTCTGGCCCGATGAAAAACTGTTTTTT
CASSQELWPDEKLFF
>TRBJ1-1|TRBV10-1|-|TRBD1
TGCGCCAGCAGTGTGTCGACAGGGGCTGAAGCTTTCTTT
CASSVSTGAEAFF
>TRBJ1-2|TRBV7-2|-|-
TGTGCCAGCAGCTTAGTGGGCATTAGGGGGGCGGAGTATGGCTACACCTTC
CASSLVGIRGAEYGYTF
>TRBJ1-2|TRBV3-1/TRBV3-2|-|TRBD1
TGTGCCAGCAGCCAAGTGGCAGGGGGAGAATATGGCTACACCTTC
CASSQVAGGEYGYTF
>TRBJ1-2|TRBV5-6|-|-
TGTGCCAGCAGCTTGGATAGGGGGTATGGCTACACCTTC
CASSLDRGYGYTF
>TRBJ1-1|TRBV11-2|-|-
TGTGCCAGCAGAACGTGGACAATGAACACTGAAGCTTTCTTT
CASRTWTMNTEAFF
>TRBJ1-2|TRBV7-9|few|TRBD1
TGTGCCAGCAGCCCCCCAGGGAGGACAGGGGGTAACGGCTACACCTTC
CASSPPGRTGGNGYTF
>TRBJ2-7|TRBV25-1|-|TRBD1
TGTGCCAGCAGTGGACTGAGACAGGGTGGAACCTACGAGCAGTACTTC
CASSGLRQGGTYEQYF
>TRBJ1-3|TRBV3-1/TRBV3-2|-|-
TGTGCCAGCAGCCAAGCTGACACTCTACGCTCTGGAAACACCATATATTTT
CASSQADTLRSGNTIYF
>TRBJ2-3|TRBV13|-|-
TGTGCCAGCAGCTTAAGATCGGGGGCCGTCACAGATACGCAGTATTTT
CASSLRSGAVTDTQYF
>TRBJ2-1|TRBV9|-|-
TGTGCCAGCAGCGTAGCGGATGAACAGTACAATGAGCAGTTCTTC
CASSVADEQYNEQFF
>TRBJ1-1|TRBV5-5|-|-
TGTGCCAGCAGCTTGGACCCGGGAGTGAACACTGAAGCTTTCTTT
CASSLDPGVNTEAFF
>TRBJ2-3|TRBV3-1/TRBV3-2|-|TRBD2
TGTGCCAGCAGCCAAGAAAGGACTAGCGGGGAGACTAGCACAGATACGCAGTATTTT
CASSQERTSGETSTDTQYF
>TRBJ2-5|TRBV7-9|-|-
TGTGCCAGCAGCTTAGGGCCCGGATCACAGGCGTACCAAGAGACCCAGTACTTC
CASSLGPGSQAYQETQYF
>TRBJ2-3|TRBV5-4|-|-
TGTGCCAGCAGCTTGGGAGTGAGCACAGATACGCAGTATTTT
CASSLGVSTDTQYF
>TRBJ1-1|TRBV3-1/TRBV3-2|-|TRBD1
TGTGCCAGCAGCCAACCGGGACAGCCAAGGAACACTGAAGCTTTCTTT
CASSQPGQPRNTEAFF
>TRBJ1-2|TRBV5-1|-|-
TGCGCCAGCAGCTTGGAGTCCGGGAGCTGGTATGGCTACACCTTC
CASSLESGSWYGYTF
>TRBJ1-6|TRBV6-5|once|-
TGTGCCAGCAGTTACTCTGGTGGGGAATTAGGTTCACCCCTCCACTTT
CASSYSGGELGSPLHF
>TRBJ2-7|TRBV18|once|-
TGTGCCAGCTCACCAGGGGCAGATTACGAGCAGTACTTC
CASSPGADYEQYF
>TRBJ2-7|TRBV5-6|-|TRBD1
TGTGCCAGCAGCCTCGGGGACAGGACACCCTACGAGCAGTACTTC
CASSLGDRTPYEQYF
>TRBJ1-1|TRBV4-1|-|-
TGCGCCAGCAGCAACTACAGGGTTTCGAGACCTGAAGCTTTCTTT
CASSNYRVSRPEAFF
>TRBJ1-1|TRBV4-1|-|-
TGCGCCAGCTCTACTTACAGGGTGAACACTGAAGCTTTCTTT
CASSTYRVNTEAFF
>TRBJ1-6|TRBV9|-|-
TGTGCCAGCAGCACTGGACAGTCCTATAATTCACCCCTCCACTTT
CASSTGQSYNSPLHF
>TRBJ2-1|TRBV6-6|once|-
TGTGCCAGCAGCCTCGAGAGCTCCTACAATGAGCAGTTCTTC
CASSLESSYNEQFF
>TRBJ2-5|TRBV12-3/TRBV12-4|-|-
TGTGCCAGCACCTATGGTGTACGGCAGACCCAGTACTTC
CASTYGVRQTQYF
>TRBJ1-1|TRBV5-1|-|-
TGCGCCAGCAGCTTGGCCTGGGGGAACACTGAAGCTTTCTTT
CASSLAWGNTEAFF
>TRBJ2-5|TRBV4-1|-|-
TGCGCCAGCAGCCAAGATATGGAGACCCAGTACTTC
CASSQDMETQYF
>TRBJ1-2|TRBV4-1|-|-
TGCGCCAGCAGCCAAGTGAGGACCCAATCCTATGGCTACACCTTC
CASSQVRTQSYGYTF